This record covers a single TCR beta chain. It lacks a known antigen. No clone much larger than this one lies a single base away; base qualities are absent. Collaborating institutions collected whole blood in K2EDTA tubes following their own protocols. For TCRbeta analysis, collaborators shipped samples in one of three forms: frozen whole blood, isolated PBMCs, or DNA extracted from either of those sample types. V drops 8 bases and J drops 2 bases, leaving 22 bases in between. Measured from the cysteine to the phenylalanine, the CDR3 is 17 residues long. Solely the CDR3 DNA is kept, with 51 bases framed from the first base. Based on the germline V gene (reference sequence), the CDR1 and CDR2 sequences are LNHDA and SQIVND. The immunoSEQ Assay, a bias-controlled multiplex PCR, was used to amplify TCRbeta CDR3 regions from genomic DNA. On the authors' methods: Nucleated cell counts per sample were estimated from amplification of reference gene primers within the assay. To quantify the absolute abundance of each unique TCRbeta CDR3 rearrangement, sequence reads were collapsed and filtered. Productive Simpson clonality was computed per sample as the square root of Simpson's diversity index over productive rearrangements. Sourced from immuneACCESS, this table was stored by TCRdb with only in-frame sequences that have V and J called. A share of the clones is absent; for the studies checked, an unresolved V gene accounts for under half, and the remainder has no known explanation. V and J calls and clone size follow that table, whereas D and trimming were derived from the DNA. Within this sample are around 130,000 clones, with about 83% of them counted one time only. Around 13% of the sample belongs to the ten largest clones.

The source of the sample is a study of blood T cell repertoires in COVID-19 (dated by TCRdb to the early 2020s). Regarding the study in general: Samples from collaborators originated in the United States, Italy and Spain and spanned both the acute and convalescent phases of COVID-19. The prospective study material was composed of cDNA or gDNA derived from T cells, B-cell-depleted T cells, or PBMCs. Subjects who had been exposed to COVID-19, were actively infected with it, or had recovered from it provided the deeply sampled blood TCRbeta repertoires that made up the dataset. The repertoires were released in a freely available public database intended as a resource for research on the immune response to SARS-CoV-2. Samples were obtained from the ongoing ImmuneRACE study (first 160 participants) and from over 1,000 subjects provided by 6 global collaborators. Sample metadata almost always included a de-identified subject ID, COVID-19 status, age in years and sex. HLA class I and class II types, where available, came from metadata supplied by the sample provider rather than from assay-based typing.

Findings and caveats that apply to the study as a whole: How much clinical and demographic metadata was included differed by source and by participant, and the metadata was provided uncurated.

This receptor chain uses TRBV19 and TRBJ1-3; the D gene identity is not certain. The sequencing sample was made of peripheral blood. The source is a human donor in a cohort sampled during active COVID-19. The bases read TGTGCCAGTCTCTCATCCCCTCGGCAGGCCGCTGGAAACACCATATATTTT. This codes for CASLSSPRQAAGNTIYF.